These 21 T cell receptor beta chains were all obtained from the same sample, sequenced in a study of shared clonotypes between healthy human individuals. CD8 cells classed as naive were CD45RO-negative and positively selected for CCR7, excluding terminally differentiated effector memory CD45RA+ cells. Profiled with immunoSEQ multiplex PCR; TCRdb holds only in-frame clones, not every one. Among roughly 1,800,000 clones listed, roughly 94% were seen once. Material for sequencing was naive CD8+ T cells sorted from blood. The receptors here all came from a man younger than 35 in good health.

The chain has TRBV21-1 and TRBJ2-7; TRBD1 is the table's D call and was not checked against the DNA. TRBV21-1 constitutes a pseudogene. The CDR3 is made up of 15 amino acids. CDR3 region: CASSKGDRNSYEQYF. The CDR3 DNA reads TGTGCCAGCAGCAAAGGGGACAGAAACTCCTACGAGCAGTACTTC.

This rearrangement joins TRBV13 to TRBJ2-5; a weak D match, TRBD2 (5 bases). In germline, CDR1 is PRHDT, CDR2 FYEKMQ (reference sequence). CDR3 size: 15 residues. The V and J ends lost 6 bases and 5 bases respectively, with 19 bases between them. The CDR3 DNA reads as TGTGCCAGCAGTCCCGGCGGGCGTGTGGGGGAGACCCAGTACTTC. Translated, it gives CASSPGGRVGETQYF. Together with reference TRBV13 and TRBJ2-5, the CDR3 gives the full variable domain: AAGVIQSPRHLIKEKRETATLKCYPIPRHDTVYWYQQGPGQDPQFLISFYEKMQSDKGSIPDRFSAQQFSDYHSELNMSSLELGDSALYFCASSPGGRVGETQYFGPGTRLLVL.

The chain employs TRBV4-1 and TRBJ1-4; perhaps TRBD1 as D (5 bases). The CDR3 totals 17 residues. The germline V gene encodes CDR1 MGHRA and CDR2 YSYEKL. Between the trimmed V and J ends, which lost 0 bases and 7 bases, there was a span of 18 bases. The CDR3, as DNA: TGCGCCAGCAGCCAAGAAGCGGTTAAGGGGAGCGGTGAAAAACTGTTTTTT. Its translation: CASSQEAVKGSGEKLFF.

The chain has TRBV5-8 and TRBJ1-1; D remains unclear. The V and J ends lost 5 bases and 1 base respectively, with 9 bases between them. Looked up from germline, CDR1 is SGHTS and CDR2 is YDEGEE. CDR3 length: 13 residues. CDR3 loop: CASRPRANTEAFF. The DNA for the CDR3 is TGTGCCAGCAGGCCCCGGGCGAACACTGAAGCTTTCTTT.

The V and J genes are TRBV28 and TRBJ2-5; D unresolved. Germline V lookup: CDR1 MDHEN, CDR2 SYDVKM. Trimming pared 1 base from V and 2 bases from J, leaving 2 bases between. The CDR3 contains 12 residues. CDR3 sequence (DNA): TGTGCCAGCAGTTTATTTCAAGAGACCCAGTACTTC. This gives the protein CASSLFQETQYF.

This sequence joins TRBV5-6 and TRBJ2-3; no definite D call. The germline V gene has CDR1 SGHDT and CDR2 YYEEEE. The CDR3 is 13 amino acids. The V end was cut by 0 bases, the J end by 4 bases, with 6 bases between. In DNA, the CDR3 is TGTGCCAGCAGCTTGGTTGCGGCAGATACGCAGTATTTT. It codes for CASSLVAADTQYF.

V gene TRBV28 combines with J gene TRBJ1-2; no definite D call. Germline V gene sequence: CDR1 MDHEN, CDR2 SYDVKM. The CDR3 is made up of 16 amino acids. V lost 3 bases, J lost 1 base, and 15 bases lay in between. CDR3 coding DNA: TGTGCCAGCAGTTTGAATTGGGCCGAGTTTAACTATGGCTACACCTTC. It translates to CASSLNWAEFNYGYTF.

This chain joins TRBV2 and TRBJ2-2, with TRBD1 as a possible D gene (6 bases). The V end was cut by 7 bases, the J end by 5 bases, with 14 bases between. Germline loops: CDR1 SNHLY, CDR2 FYNNEI. The CDR3 is made up of 14 amino acids. The CDR3 sequence is CASTGEVGTGELFF. For the CDR3, the DNA is TGTGCCAGCACAGGGGAAGTTGGGACCGGGGAGCTGTTTTTT.

The V call is TRBV11-2, the J call TRBJ2-7; 7 nucleotides match TRBD1. Germline V lookup: CDR1 SGHAT, CDR2 FQNNGV. The CDR3 is 17 residues long. V lost 5 bases to trimming and J lost 2 bases; unmatched junction nucleotides: 15. The CDR3 coding sequence is TGTGCCAGCAGCCCCACCCCTCAGACAGGGCAACCCTACGAGCAGTACTTC. It specifies CASSPTPQTGQPYEQYF.

CDR3: CASSLSPGANVLTF. CDR3 bases: TGTGCCAGCAGCTTGTCTCCCGGGGCCAACGTCCTGACTTTC. The chain couples TRBV5-4 to TRBJ2-6; D gene uncertain. The V end lost 1 base, the J end lost 4 bases, and 6 bases lay between the germline ends. Looked up from germline, CDR1 is SGHNT and CDR2 is YYREEE (reference sequence). There are 14 residues in the CDR3.

J is TRBJ1-2 and V is TRBV30, with D unclear. Trimming cost V 0 bases and J 4 bases, with 9 bases left between them. This CDR3 is built from 13 residues. Germline assignment: CDR1 GTSNPN and CDR2 SVGIG (reference sequence). The CDR3 DNA follows: TGTGCCTGGAGTGTGTCAGTTGGCTATGGCTACACCTTC. The encoded protein is CAWSVSVGYGYTF.

The chain has TRBV25-1 and TRBJ2-7; tentative D call: TRBD1 (5 bases). V was shortened by 3 bases and J by 4 bases, with 16 bases between the two germline ends. In germline, CDR1 is MGHDK, CDR2 SYGVNS. The CDR3 sequence is 15 residues long. The DNA for the CDR3 is TGTGCCAGCAGTGAGTTGAGGCAGGGCTGGTACGAGCAGTACTTC. Translation: CASSELRQGWYEQYF.

The chain has TRBV25-1 and TRBJ1-1; no firm D call. The CDR3 loop spans 14 amino acids. Germline CDR1 reads MGHDK; CDR2 reads SYGVNS. The V end lost 2 bases, the J end lost 4 bases, and 11 bases lay between the germline ends. The CDR3, as DNA: TGTGCCAGCAGTGAAGGGCAAGGTTCCACTGAAGCTTTCTTT. Encoded protein: CASSEGQGSTEAFF. Full variable domain (missing parts from reference TRBV25-1 and TRBJ1-1): EADIYQTPRYLVIGTGKKITLECSQTMGHDKMYWYQQDPGMELHLIHYSYGVNSTEKGDLSSESTVSRIRTEHFPLTLESARPSHTSQYLCASSEGQGSTEAFFGQGTRLTVV.

V usage is TRBV10-2 and J usage is TRBJ2-7; D remains ambiguous. Germline V CDR1 and CDR2: WSHSY, SAAADI. V lost 10 bases to trimming and J lost 0 bases, with 16 bases between them. The CDR3 totals 14 residues. The CDR3 protein is CATLYRPSSYEQYF. CDR3 DNA sequence: TGCGCCACCTTATACAGACCGAGCTCCTACGAGCAGTACTTC.

Regarding this clone: The same CDR3 can be traced to other DNA sequences in this sample. The chain carries TRBV27 and TRBJ2-7; D tentatively reads TRBD1 or TRBD2 (5 bases each). CDR1 is MNHEY and CDR2 is SMNVEV in the germline V gene (reference sequence). This CDR3 spans 16 amino acids. V was cut by 0 bases and J by 3 bases, with 15 bases left in between. Here the CDR3 DNA reads TGTGCCAGCAGTTTATCCCCCGGGACGGGGATCTACGAGCAGTACTTC. It codes for CASSLSPGTGIYEQYF.

The V gene is TRBV4-1, the J gene TRBJ2-5; the D gene is possibly TRBD1 (5 bases). This CDR3 has 16 residues. Trimming removed 1 base from V and 3 bases from J, with 15 bases in between. The germline V gene has CDR1 MGHRA and CDR2 YSYEKL. CDR3 sequence: CASSQAIVGLEETQYF. CDR3 coding DNA: TGCGCCAGCAGCCAAGCGATTGTGGGGCTAGAAGAGACCCAGTACTTC.

The chain recombines TRBV27 with TRBJ2-3, with D maybe TRBD2 (5 bases). The V end lost 1 base, the J end lost 4 bases, and 6 bases lay between the germline ends. Germline V gene lookup returns CDR1 MNHEY and CDR2 SMNVEV (reference sequence). The CDR3 is made up of 13 amino acids. Here the CDR3 DNA reads TGTGCCAGCAGTTTATGGGAGCCAGATACGCAGTATTTT. This encodes CASSLWEPDTQYF.

The genes are TRBV7-2 and TRBJ2-7; D is unresolved. The CDR3 runs to 12 residues. Per the germline V gene, CDR1 is SGHTA and CDR2 is FQGNSA. The V gene lost 6 bases and the J gene lost 1 base, with 7 bases spanning the gap. The CDR3 nucleotides read TGTGCCAGCAGTCAAACATCCTACGAGCAGTACTTC. Protein sequence: CASSQTSYEQYF.

This chain connects TRBV28 to TRBJ2-7; perhaps TRBD1 as D (6 bases). V lost 4 bases and J lost 1, with 20 bases in between. CDR1 and CDR2 from the germline V gene are MDHEN and SYDVKM. CDR3 length: 17 residues. CDR3 protein: CASSSVNRVSQSYEQYF. The CDR3 DNA sequence: TGTGCCAGCAGTTCGGTAAACAGGGTCTCTCAGTCCTACGAGCAGTACTTC.

The genes are TRBV7-9 and TRBJ2-1; TRBD1 aligns across 9 bases. This CDR3 has 14 residues. From germline, CDR1 is SEHNR and CDR2 FQNEAQ (reference sequence). The V and J ends lost 5 bases and 7 bases, in that order; junction bases with no gene match: 6. The CDR3 DNA reads TGTGCCAGCAGCCAACAACAGGGGGCGAATGAGCAGTTCTTC. It is translated as CASSQQQGANEQFF.

With regard to this clone: Other DNA sequences of this sample code for an identical CDR3. The chain uses TRBV9 and TRBJ2-6; D not resolved. The CDR3 runs 12 residues. The ends were cut back, 4 bases at V and 4 bases at J, with 3 bases in the middle. In germline, CDR1 is SGDLS, CDR2 YYNGEE. The CDR3 DNA reads as TGTGCCAGCAGCTCCGGGGCCAACGTCCTGACTTTC. Protein: CASSSGANVLTF.